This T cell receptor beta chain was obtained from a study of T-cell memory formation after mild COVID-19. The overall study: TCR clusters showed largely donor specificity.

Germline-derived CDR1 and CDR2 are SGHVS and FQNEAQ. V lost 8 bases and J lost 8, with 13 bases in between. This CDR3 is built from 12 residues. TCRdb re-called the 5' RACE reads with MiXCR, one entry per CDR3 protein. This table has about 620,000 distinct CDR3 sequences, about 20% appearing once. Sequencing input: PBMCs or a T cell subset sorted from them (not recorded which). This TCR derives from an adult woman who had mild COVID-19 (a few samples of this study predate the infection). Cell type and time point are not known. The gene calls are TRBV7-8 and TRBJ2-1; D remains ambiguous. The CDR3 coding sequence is TGTGCCAGCTTCCCCTTGGTCGATGAGCAGTTCTTC. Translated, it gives CASFPLVDEQFF.